This entry lists 16 T cell receptor beta chains sequenced from one sample in a study of CD8 T cells in Susac syndrome. When the RNA was reverse transcribed, random hexamers were used with an input of about 0.5 to 1 ug. Via MiXCR, TCRdb re-called the immunoSEQ multiplex PCR reads, giving one row per CDR3 protein. This sample has roughly 330,000 distinct CDR3 sequences, with just over 90% found just once. The sequenced sample consisted of CD4+ T cells from PBMCs. The source of these receptors is a human donor with multiple sclerosis.

V gene TRBV10-3 combines with J gene TRBJ1-1; 7 bases map to TRBD1. This CDR3 is 17 amino acids long. CDR1 and CDR2 (germline): ENHRY, SYGVKD. Trimming removed 1 base from V and 3 bases from J; junction bases left unmatched: 11. CDR3: CAISEFSGGPGYTEAFF. CDR3 in DNA: TGTGCCATCAGTGAGTTCTCAGGGGGGCCCGGGTACACTGAAGCTTTCTTT.

This clonotype was recorded once. V usage is TRBV23-1 and J usage is TRBJ1-5; 9 bases align to TRBD1. TRBV23-1 falls under the ORF class, with uncertain function. Trimming cost V 2 bases and J 0 bases; bases outside gene matches: 14. The CDR3 consists of 20 residues. DNA for the CDR3: TGCGCCAGCAGTCAACCTCCGGGACAGGGAGAAGGGGATAGCAATCAGCCCCAGCATTTT. Its protein product is CASSQPPGQGEGDSNQPQHF.

On this clonotype: Mismatch with germline at one junction end may stem from a read error. The chain links TRBV20-1 to TRBJ2-1, with TRBD2 identical over 16 bases. CDR3 size: 13 residues. CDR1 DFQATT and CDR2 SNEGSKA come from the germline V gene (reference sequence). The CDR3 nucleotides read TGCAGTGCTAGAATACCGGGACTAGCGGGGGGGCCCTTC. This gives the protein CSARIPGLAGGPF.

This clonotype was detected a few times. The gene calls are TRBV2 and TRBJ2-5; 10 positions agree with TRBD1. The V gene end was trimmed by 6 bases and the J gene end by 5 bases; junction bases not matched to a gene: 3. The CDR3 is 13 residues long. Germline CDR1 is SNHLY and CDR2 is FYNNEI. The CDR3, as DNA: TGTGCCAGCAGGGGGACAGGGGCGGAGACCCAGTACTTC. Translated, it gives CASRGTGAETQYF.

CDR3 DNA: TGTGCCAGCAGTTCGACAGGGATTCCTAACTATGGCTACACCTTC. Protein sequence: CASSSTGIPNYGYTF. The gene calls are TRBV7-9 and TRBJ1-2; TRBD1 agrees at 7 bases. This CDR3 is built from 15 residues. Trimming removed 6 bases from V and 0 bases from J; junction bases left unmatched: 7. CDR1 and CDR2 (germline): SEHNR, FQNEAQ (reference sequence).

V usage is TRBV5-4 and J usage is TRBJ2-4; the D gene is possibly TRBD1 (7 bases). The germline gives CDR1 SGHNT, CDR2 YYREEE (reference sequence). The CDR3 extends over 15 amino acids. V gave up 4 bases and J gave up 1 base, with 12 bases separating them. The CDR3 sequence is CASSIQGRAKNIQYF. The CDR3 bases are TGTGCCAGCAGCATACAGGGGAGGGCCAAAAACATTCAGTACTTC.

The rearrangement uses TRBV12-3 or TRBV12-4 and TRBJ1-2, with a weak D call TRBD1 (5 bases). The CDR3 totals 12 residues. Trimming took off 9 bases at V and 4 bases at J, with 12 bases between the two ends. The DNA for the CDR3 is TGTGCCAGTCAGGGAACGGGCTATGGCTACACCTTC. Amino acid sequence: CASQGTGYGYTF.

This clonotype appeared once. This chain uses TRBV20-1 with TRBJ1-5; 8 bases map to TRBD1. CDR3 size: 13 residues. The V segment lost 3 bases and the J segment 4 bases; nucleotides outside the gene matches: 2. Germline values: CDR1 DFQATT, CDR2 SNEGSKA (reference sequence). CDR3 sequence: CSARDRANQPQHF. In DNA form, the CDR3 reads TGCAGTGCTAGGGACAGGGCAAATCAGCCCCAGCATTTT.

The chain is built from TRBV25-1 and TRBJ1-1, with TRBD1 identical over 9 bases. V gave up 6 bases and J gave up 11 bases; unmatched junction bases: 13. The V gene's germline CDR1 is MGHDK and CDR2 SYGVNS. The CDR3 sequence is 14 residues long. The CDR3 DNA sequence: TGTGCCAGCAGAAGCCTAGGGACAGGGAGTTTGGCTTTCTTT. Translating it yields CASRSLGTGSLAFF.

This sequence joins TRBV30 and TRBJ2-7; 11 nucleotides align to TRBD2. V dropped 3 bases and J dropped 3; count of bases not matched to a gene: 7. The CDR3 contains 15 residues. Germline CDR1 is GTSNPN and CDR2 is SVGIG (reference sequence). The CDR3 reads CAWSGGTSGFYEQYF. As DNA, the CDR3 is TGTGCCTGGAGCGGCGGGACTAGCGGATTCTACGAGCAGTACTTC.

The chain couples TRBV7-2 to TRBJ2-1; no reliable D call. Germline CDR1 reads SGHTA; CDR2 reads FQGNSA. The ends were cut back, 3 bases at V and 15 bases at J, with 18 bases in the middle. The CDR3 is 13 residues long. The CDR3 bases are TGTGCCAGCAGCTTGGACCTCGGTTTACTCGCGTTCTTC. Translated: CASSLDLGLLAFF.

The rearrangement joins TRBV28 to TRBJ2-5, with TRBD1 as a possible D gene (6 bases). CDR3 length equals 15 residues. The V gene lost 7 bases and the J gene lost 4 bases, with 19 bases spanning the gap. Germline V lookup: CDR1 MDHEN, CDR2 SYDVKM. CDR3 sequence: CASTSRGHERETQYF. DNA for the CDR3: TGTGCCAGCACTTCAAGGGGACATGAGAGAGAGACCCAGTACTTC.

This rearrangement joins TRBV20-1 to TRBJ2-3; 9 bases align to TRBD2. This CDR3 comprises 15 residues. Germline-derived CDR1 and CDR2 are DFQATT and SNEGSKA (reference sequence). V shed 5 bases and J 4 bases; nucleotides not matched to a gene: 10. The CDR3 reads CSASTAAGGPDTQYF. The CDR3 DNA reads TGCAGTGCTTCAACGGCGGCGGGAGGGCCAGATACGCAGTATTTT.

This chain uses TRBV10-3 with TRBJ2-1; D gene ambiguous. In germline, CDR1 is ENHRY, CDR2 SYGVKD. Trimming removed 3 bases from V and 2 bases from J, with 8 bases in between. The CDR3 loop spans 14 amino acids. CDR3 residues: CAISDRDTYNEQFF. Written as DNA, the CDR3 is TGTGCCATCAGTGATCGCGATACCTACAATGAGCAGTTCTTC.

V gene TRBV10-3 combines with J gene TRBJ1-2, with 7 nucleotides matching TRBD1. Germline trimming cut 6 bases from V and 3 bases from J; bases unmatched to any gene: 1. There are 12 residues in the CDR3. Germline CDR1 is ENHRY and CDR2 is SYGVKD. CDR3 bases: TGTGCCATCAGGGGGACAGACTATGGCTACACCTTC. As protein: CAIRGTDYGYTF.

The chain links TRBV7-3 to TRBJ2-2; D is tentatively TRBD1 or TRBD2 (5 bases each). Germline CDR1 is SGHTA and CDR2 is FQGTGA. The CDR3 is 15 amino acids. V dropped 1 base and J dropped 6 bases, with 12 bases sitting between them. The CDR3 DNA reads TGTGCCAGCAGCTTAAATGGGGGAACATCCGGGGAGCTGTTTTTT. Protein: CASSLNGGTSGELFF.